The 28 T cell receptor beta chains reported below all come from one sample, sequenced in a study of a mutant IDH1 vaccine in newly diagnosed glioma. These receptors have no identified antigens. Using immunoSEQ multiplex PCR, the repertoire was profiled, and TCRdb retains in-frame clones only, with some absent. The sample shows around 44,000 clones, around 85% of them seen only once. Stated time point: week 35, safety follow-up. In the vaccine, a single dose held 300 ug of the mutant IDH1 20-mer peptide, along with topical imiquimod. Sequencing was performed on PBMCs, taken from a glioma patient whose treatment included an IDH1 peptide vaccine. The receptor set was obtained from a man between 40 and 49 years old with glioma.

This clone has a handful of counts. V and J are TRBV4-1 and TRBJ2-7, with D unclear. This CDR3 region has 12 residues. The V end was cut by 6 bases, the J end by 6 bases, with 12 bases between. CDR1 MGHRA and CDR2 YSYEKL come from the germline V gene. The CDR3 reads CASRADPSEQYF. As DNA, the CDR3 is TGCGCCAGCAGGGCTGACCCATCCGAGCAGTACTTC.

V and J are TRBV6-5 and TRBJ1-5; D remains unclear. The CDR3 has 13 residues. V was shortened by 6 bases and J by 4 bases, with 10 bases between the two germline ends. The V gene's germline CDR1 is MNHEY and CDR2 SVGAGI. DNA of the CDR3: TGTGCCAGCAGCTCGACTGGGAATCAGCCCCAGCATTTT. This sequence encodes CASSSTGNQPQHF.

This clone showed up just once. The V call is TRBV10-1, the J call TRBJ1-2; possible D gene TRBD1, 5 bases. Trimming pared 6 bases from V and 8 bases from J, leaving 16 bases between. The germline V gene has CDR1 WNHNN and CDR2 SYGVQD (reference sequence). The length of the CDR3 is 13 residues. CDR3 sequence: CASSPGGSMGYTF. CDR3 nucleotides: TGCGCCAGCAGCCCCGGGGGGTCTATGGGCTACACCTTC.

The chain recombines TRBV19 with TRBJ2-2; D is uncertain. Between the trimmed V and J ends, which lost 5 bases and 6 bases, there was a span of 7 bases. Germline V lookup: CDR1 LNHDA, CDR2 SQIVND (reference sequence). The CDR3 extends over 12 amino acids. Here the CDR3 reads CASSYPAGELFF. CDR3 DNA sequence: TGTGCCAGTAGTTATCCCGCCGGGGAGCTGTTTTTT. Full variable domain (remainder filled in from reference TRBV19 and TRBJ2-2): DGGITQSPKYLFRKEGQNVTLSCEQNLNHDAMYWYRQDPGQGLRLIYYSQIVNDFQKGDIAEGYSVSREKKESFPLTVTSAQKNPTAFYLCASSYPAGELFFGEGSRLTVL.

V and J are TRBV19 and TRBJ1-5; 7 nucleotides line up with TRBD1. The length of the CDR3 is 13 residues. Unmatched junction bases numbered 3, after V lost 4 bases and J lost 6 bases. The germline gives CDR1 LNHDA, CDR2 SQIVND (reference sequence). The CDR3 bases are TGTGCCAGTAGTACAGACAGGGTTCAGCCCCAGCATTTT. This encodes CASSTDRVQPQHF.

This chain connects TRBV2 to TRBJ2-4; TRBD2 matches at 11 bases. Germline CDR1 is SNHLY and CDR2 is FYNNEI. Unmatched junction bases numbered 5, after V lost 5 bases and J lost 5 bases. The CDR3 is 15 residues long. The CDR3 here is CASSTLAGGQNIQYF. The CDR3 nucleotides read TGTGCCAGCAGTACCCTAGCGGGGGGCCAAAACATTCAGTACTTC.

The rearrangement uses TRBV7-2 and TRBJ1-2, with a tentative D call TRBD1 (6 bases). Germline V gene sequence: CDR1 SGHTA, CDR2 FQGNSA. V was trimmed by 5 bases and J by 7 bases, leaving 20 bases between them. The CDR3 has 15 residues. The CDR3 reads CASSGIGTGHSGYTF. The CDR3 nucleotides read TGTGCCAGCAGCGGCATCGGCACAGGGCACTCTGGCTACACCTTC.

The rearrangement uses TRBV6-5 and TRBJ2-7; D not certain. CDR1 and CDR2 (germline): MNHEY, SVGAGI. The CDR3 loop spans 12 amino acids. Trimming cost V 7 bases and J 3 bases, with 10 bases left between them. In nucleotides, the CDR3 is TGTGCCAGCACCTCGGGCGTCTACGAGCAGTACTTC. Its translation: CASTSGVYEQYF.

The chain employs TRBV5-1 and TRBJ1-3, with 10 bases fitting TRBD1. Germline V lookup: CDR1 SGHRS, CDR2 YFSETQ. V trimming: 5 bases; J trimming: 4 bases; junction bases outside the gene matches: 6. There are 15 residues in the CDR3. This CDR3 reads CASSSDRGLGNTIYF. The CDR3 DNA reads TGCGCCAGCAGTTCCGACAGGGGGCTCGGAAACACCATATATTTT.

This clone is a singleton in its sample. This rearrangement joins TRBV15 to TRBJ1-1, with 7 bases identical to TRBD1. The germline CDR1 and CDR2 sequences are LNHNV and YYDKDF (reference sequence). The CDR3 runs 17 residues. Trimming cost V 1 base and J 0 bases; bases outside gene matches: 8. The CDR3 protein is CATSRGDSLIMNTEAFF. The CDR3 DNA is TGTGCCACCAGCAGAGGGGACAGTCTTATTATGAACACTGAAGCTTTCTTT.

V is TRBV5-1 and J is TRBJ2-1, with D perhaps matching TRBD2 (5 bases). This CDR3 spans 14 amino acids. Germline V gene data show CDR1 as SGHRS and CDR2 as YFSETQ. Trimming removed 2 bases from V and 6 bases from J, with 12 bases in between. This chain's CDR3 is CASSFRGSGNEQFF. CDR3 in DNA: TGCGCCAGCAGCTTCCGGGGATCTGGCAATGAGCAGTTCTTC.

The CDR3 region is CASSLDYEQYF. CDR3 nucleotides: TGTGCCAGCAGCTTAGACTACGAGCAGTACTTC. This chain links TRBV7-9 with TRBJ2-7, with D unresolved. Trimming stripped 1 base from V and 3 bases from J, with 1 base between. Germline V gene data show CDR1 as SEHNR and CDR2 as FQNEAQ (reference sequence). CDR3 size: 11 residues.

V and J are TRBV6-5 and TRBJ1-4, with a possible D match to TRBD1 (5 bases). Germline V gene lookup returns CDR1 MNHEY and CDR2 SVGAGI. This CDR3 region has 15 residues. Trimming pared 6 bases from V and 6 bases from J, leaving 17 bases between. The CDR3 loop is CASRGGEARYEKLFF. As DNA, the CDR3 is TGTGCCAGCAGGGGGGGGGAGGCGAGATATGAAAAACTGTTTTTT.

The chain employs TRBV7-8 and TRBJ1-6, with D uncertain. CDR3 size: 13 residues. The germline CDR1 and CDR2 sequences are SGHVS and FQNEAQ. With 5 bases removed from V and 10 bases from J, the gap between germline ends came to 12 bases. CDR3 sequence reads: CASSRLEGSPLHF. CDR3 nucleotide sequence: TGTGCCAGCAGCCGTCTGGAAGGGTCACCCCTCCACTTT.

The chain carries TRBV10-2 and TRBJ2-3; possibly TRBD2 for D (5 bases). V lost 4 bases to trimming and J lost 0 bases, with 8 bases between them. Per the germline V gene, CDR1 is WSHSY and CDR2 is SAAADI. The CDR3 sequence is 14 residues long. CDR3 bases: TGCGCCAGCAGTGGACTATCTAGCACAGATACGCAGTATTTT. Translating it yields CASSGLSSTDTQYF.

This chain connects TRBV4-1 to TRBJ2-1, with D possibly TRBD2 on 6 matching bases. The CDR3 totals 14 residues. Per the germline V gene, CDR1 is MGHRA and CDR2 is YSYEKL. V was pared by 0 bases and J by 6 bases, with 9 bases between. This CDR3 is CASSQDGGANEQFF. Written as DNA, the CDR3 is TGCGCCAGCAGCCAAGACGGAGGGGCCAATGAGCAGTTCTTC.

A single count supports this clone. The chain employs TRBV5-1 and TRBJ2-2; TRBD1 or TRBD2 may be the D gene (5 bases each). From germline, CDR1 is SGHRS and CDR2 YFSETQ. The V and J ends lost 3 bases and 4 bases respectively, with 13 bases between them. This CDR3 has 15 residues. The CDR3 loop is CASSWGLDSTGELFF. CDR3 DNA sequence: TGCGCCAGCAGCTGGGGCCTGGACTCCACCGGGGAGCTGTTTTTT.

V usage is TRBV5-6 and J usage is TRBJ2-7; 10 bases agree with TRBD2. Per germline, CDR1 SGHDT and CDR2 YYEEEE. Unmatched junction bases numbered 8, after V lost 2 bases and J lost 6 bases. The CDR3 consists of 15 residues. The CDR3 loop is CASSFYSIAGGEQYF. CDR3 coding DNA: TGTGCCAGCAGCTTCTACTCGATAGCGGGGGGCGAGCAGTACTTC.

The chain recombines TRBV6-1 with TRBJ1-1; perhaps TRBD1 as D (6 bases). CDR3 length equals 14 residues. Germline V lookup: CDR1 MNHNS, CDR2 SASEGT. V lost 7 bases, J lost 1 base, and 13 bases lay in between. The CDR3 loop reads CASTATGQNTEAFF. Here the CDR3 DNA reads TGTGCCAGCACCGCGACAGGTCAGAACACTGAAGCTTTCTTT.

The sample holds a few counts of this clone. J is TRBJ1-2 and V is TRBV5-1; D is unresolved. The CDR3 is 14 amino acids. The germline V gene has CDR1 SGHRS and CDR2 YFSETQ. Deletions cut 0 bases from V and 2 bases from J, with 8 bases between. CDR3 in DNA: TGCGCCAGCAGCTTGGTCGGTGGGAACTATGGCTACACCTTC. Its protein is CASSLVGGNYGYTF. Full variable domain (remainder filled in from reference TRBV5-1 and TRBJ1-2): KAGVTQTPRYLIKTRGQQVTLSCSPISGHRSVSWYQQTPGQGLQFLFEYFSETQRNKGNFPGRFSGRQFSNSRSEMNVSTLELGDSALYLCASSLVGGNYGYTFGSGTRLTVV.

The V and J genes are TRBV5-5 and TRBJ1-2; a weak D match, TRBD1 (5 bases). CDR1 and CDR2 from the germline V gene are SGHKS and YYEKEE (reference sequence). Deletions cut 2 bases from V and 5 bases from J, with 10 bases between. This CDR3 contains 13 residues. CDR3 sequence (DNA): TGTGCCAGCAGCTTAGGGGAAGGGTATGGCTACACCTTC. It is translated as CASSLGEGYGYTF.

The chain joins TRBV11-3 to TRBJ1-6, with D uncertain. From germline, CDR1 is SGHNT and CDR2 YENEEA. V lost 4 bases to trimming and J lost 10 bases, with 8 bases between them. The CDR3 consists of 12 residues. The CDR3 DNA reads as TGTGCCAGCAGCTCCCCGGGATCACCCCTCCACTTT. Protein sequence: CASSSPGSPLHF.

This clone has a handful of counts. J is TRBJ1-1 and V is TRBV4-1; D remains ambiguous. The V gene lost 3 bases and the J gene lost 7 bases, with 12 bases spanning the gap. The CDR3 runs to 13 residues. Germline V gene sequence: CDR1 MGHRA, CDR2 YSYEKL. The CDR3 nucleotides are TGCGCCAGCAGCCACGACGTGGAGGTTGAAGCTTTCTTT. This codes for CASSHDVEVEAFF.

The genes are TRBV29-1 and TRBJ1-1, with no clear D. The V end lost 2 bases, the J end lost 7 bases, and 11 bases lay between the germline ends. Germline CDR1 SQVTM, CDR2 ANQGSEA. CDR3 length: 12 residues. The CDR3 is CSVEPERFEAFF. The CDR3 DNA reads as TGCAGCGTTGAACCTGAAAGGTTTGAAGCTTTCTTT.

The V and J genes are TRBV6-1 and TRBJ1-5; D remains ambiguous. Looked up from germline, CDR1 is MNHNS and CDR2 is SASEGT. The ends were cut back, 6 bases at V and 2 bases at J, with 14 bases in the middle. This CDR3 has 15 amino acids. This CDR3 is CASSPKGMGNQPQHF. CDR3 sequence (DNA): TGTGCCAGCAGCCCAAAGGGAATGGGCAATCAGCCCCAGCATTTT.

The rearrangement links TRBV12-5 to TRBJ2-5; TRBD2 matches 11 bases. With 7 bases clipped from V and 4 bases from J, the junction kept 11 bases outside the gene matches. Per germline, CDR1 LGHNT and CDR2 FRNRAP. The CDR3 has 16 residues. CDR3 protein: CASALLAGVGTETQYF. In nucleotides, the CDR3 is TGTGCTAGTGCCCTACTAGCGGGGGTCGGTACAGAGACCCAGTACTTC.

V and J are TRBV9 and TRBJ1-1, with 8 bases aligning to TRBD1. Germline V gene data show CDR1 as SGDLS and CDR2 as YYNGEE. The CDR3 sequence is 15 residues long. Trimming took 0 bases from V and 6 from J; bases not matched to a gene: 7. CDR3 region: CASSVADRGLAEAFF. The CDR3 DNA follows: TGTGCCAGCAGCGTAGCTGACAGGGGTTTAGCTGAAGCTTTCTTT.

CDR3 nucleotide sequence: TGTGCCAGCAGTTACAGTAGCGGGGGGCGTTACAATGAGCAGTTCTTC. Protein product: CASSYSSGGRYNEQFF. This rearrangement joins TRBV6-5 to TRBJ2-1; TRBD2 matches at 10 bases. This CDR3 region has 16 residues. Per the germline V gene, CDR1 is MNHEY and CDR2 is SVGAGI. Trimming at V came to 2 bases and at J to 4 bases, leaving 5 bases not matched to a gene.